Given below is one TCR beta chain in context. The target of this receptor is not known. The input lacks base qualities; no much larger clone sits a single base away. The entry originates in a study of blood T cell repertoires in COVID-19 (dated by TCRdb to the early 2020s). The study in broad terms: Samples from collaborators originated in the United States, Italy and Spain and spanned both the acute and convalescent phases of COVID-19. Deeply sampled blood TCRbeta repertoires from subjects exposed to, actively infected with, or recovered from COVID-19 were included in the dataset. HLA class I and class II types, where available, came from metadata supplied by the sample provider rather than from assay-based typing. Samples were obtained from the ongoing ImmuneRACE study (first 160 participants) and from over 1,000 subjects provided by 6 global collaborators. The material from the prospective study consisted of cDNA or gDNA derived from T cells, B-cell-depleted T cells, or PBMCs. Nearly every sample came with metadata listing a de-identified subject ID, COVID-19 status, age in years and sex. The repertoires were released in a freely available public database intended as a resource for research on the immune response to SARS-CoV-2.

One collaborating source in Seattle enrolled patients while the patients were actively infected and followed the patients over time throughout the course of disease. Collaborating institutions collected whole blood in K2EDTA tubes following their own protocols. Collaborator samples were shipped for TCRbeta analysis as frozen whole blood, isolated PBMCs, or DNA extracted from either sample type. Overall study results and their limits: Clinical and demographic metadata were provided uncurated, with the amount varying by source and participant.

The CDR3 runs 14 amino acids, cysteine and phenylalanine included. Here the CDR3 DNA is all that survives: 42 bases in frame from base 1. Cut back by 4 bases and 3 bases, the V and J ends lie 13 bases apart. In the germline V gene (reference sequence), CDR1 corresponds to SGHNT and CDR2 to YYREEE. TCRbeta CDR3 regions were amplified from genomic DNA using the immunoSEQ Assay, a bias-controlled multiplex PCR. In the paper's pipeline: Within the assay, amplification of reference gene primers was used to estimate how many nucleated cells each sample contained. To quantify the absolute abundance of each unique TCRbeta CDR3 rearrangement, sequence reads were collapsed and filtered. Productive Simpson clonality was computed per sample as the square root of Simpson's diversity index over productive rearrangements. TCRdb obtained this table from immuneACCESS and retained in-frame rearrangements with V and J assigned. These tables miss some clones; where compared with another copy, unresolved V genes account for less than half of the shortfall, and the remainder is unexplained. Clone size and V and J calls were adopted from that table, with D and trimming inferred from the DNA. The sample contains about 150,000 clones, approximately 84% of them found a single time. The ten largest clones represent 8.3% of the sample.

This TCR was recovered from a woman aged 60 to 75 with COVID-19, enrolled during active disease. The chain is encoded by TRBV5-4 joined to TRBJ1-1; tentative D gene TRBD1, with 5 bases matching. The sequenced material came from peripheral blood. The DNA reads as follows: TGTGCCAGCAGCCCAAATCGGGGGGACACTGAAGCTTTCTTT. This gives the protein CASSPNRGDTEAFF.